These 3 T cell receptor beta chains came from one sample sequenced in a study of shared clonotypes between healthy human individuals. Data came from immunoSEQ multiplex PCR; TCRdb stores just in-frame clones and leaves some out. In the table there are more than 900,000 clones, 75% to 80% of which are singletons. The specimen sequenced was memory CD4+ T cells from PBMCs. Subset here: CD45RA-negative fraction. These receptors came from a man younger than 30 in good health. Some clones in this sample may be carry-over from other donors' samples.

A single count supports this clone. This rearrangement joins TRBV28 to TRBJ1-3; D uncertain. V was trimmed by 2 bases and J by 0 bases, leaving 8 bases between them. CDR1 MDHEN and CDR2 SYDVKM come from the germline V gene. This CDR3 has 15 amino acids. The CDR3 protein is CASSLPGFSGNTIYF. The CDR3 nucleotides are TGTGCCAGCAGTTTACCGGGATTCTCTGGAAACACCATATATTTT. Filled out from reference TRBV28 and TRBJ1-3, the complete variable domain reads DVKVTQSSRYLVKRTGEKVFLECVQDMDHENMFWYRQDPGLGLRLIYFSYDVKMKEKGDIPEGYSVSREKKERFSLILESASTNQTSMYLCASSLPGFSGNTIYFGEGSWLTVV.

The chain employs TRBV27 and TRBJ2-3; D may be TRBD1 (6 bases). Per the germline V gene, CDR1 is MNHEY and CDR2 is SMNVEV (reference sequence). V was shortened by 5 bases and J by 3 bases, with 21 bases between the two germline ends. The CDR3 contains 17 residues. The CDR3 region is CASSPKQRQAATDTQYF. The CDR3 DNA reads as TGTGCCAGCAGTCCAAAACAGAGACAGGCAGCAACAGATACGCAGTATTTT.

As DNA, the CDR3 is TGTGCCAGCAGCGTACGCTCTCGCACAGATACGCAGTATTTT. Its translation: CASSVRSRTDTQYF. The chain uses TRBV9 and TRBJ2-3; D is unclear. The germline V gene encodes CDR1 SGDLS and CDR2 YYNGEE. The length of the CDR3 is 14 residues. V lost 1 base, J lost 1 base, and 7 bases lay in between.